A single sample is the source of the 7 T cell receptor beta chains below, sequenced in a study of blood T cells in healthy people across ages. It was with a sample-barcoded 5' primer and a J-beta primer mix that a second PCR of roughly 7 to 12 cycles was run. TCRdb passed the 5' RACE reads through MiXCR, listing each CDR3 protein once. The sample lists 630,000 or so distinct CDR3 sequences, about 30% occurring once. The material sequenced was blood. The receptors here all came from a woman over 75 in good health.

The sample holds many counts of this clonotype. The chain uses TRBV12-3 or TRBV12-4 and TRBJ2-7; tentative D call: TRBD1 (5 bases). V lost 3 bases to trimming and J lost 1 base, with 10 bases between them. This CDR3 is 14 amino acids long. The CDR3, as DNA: TGTGCCAGCAGTTTGGGATCAGGGTCCTACGAGCAGTACTTC. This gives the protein CASSLGSGSYEQYF.

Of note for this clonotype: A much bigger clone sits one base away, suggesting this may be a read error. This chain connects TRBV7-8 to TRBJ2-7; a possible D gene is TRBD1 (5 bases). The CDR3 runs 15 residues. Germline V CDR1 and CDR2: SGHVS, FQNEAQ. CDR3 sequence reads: CASSLTPRGSYGQYF. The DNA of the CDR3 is TGTGCCAGCAGCTTAACCCCAAGGGGAAGCTACGGGCAGTACTTC.

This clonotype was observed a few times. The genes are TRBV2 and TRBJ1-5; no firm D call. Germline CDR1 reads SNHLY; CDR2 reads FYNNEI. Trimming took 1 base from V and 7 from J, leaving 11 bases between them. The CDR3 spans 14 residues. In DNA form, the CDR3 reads TGTGCCAGCAGTGAAGTTTCGCGACTGCAGCCCCAGCATTTT. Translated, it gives CASSEVSRLQPQHF.

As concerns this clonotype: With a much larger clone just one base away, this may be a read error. CDR3 sequence: CASSCSGTYNEQFF. The CDR3 DNA reads as TGTGCCAGCAGCTGCTCAGGGACCTACAATGAGCAGTTCTTC. The chain uses TRBV7-9 and TRBJ2-1; tentatively, D is TRBD1 (5 bases). This CDR3 has 14 residues. Germline assignment: CDR1 SEHNR and CDR2 FQNEAQ (reference sequence). V lost 4 bases and J 2 bases, leaving 9 bases between the germline ends.

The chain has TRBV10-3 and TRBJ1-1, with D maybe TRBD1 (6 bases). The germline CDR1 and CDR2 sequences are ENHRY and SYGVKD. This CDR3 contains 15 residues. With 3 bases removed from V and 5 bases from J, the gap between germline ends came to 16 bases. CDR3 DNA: TGTGCCATCAGTGATTCCGGGTTTGGACAGACTGAAGCTTTCTTT. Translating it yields CAISDSGFGQTEAFF.

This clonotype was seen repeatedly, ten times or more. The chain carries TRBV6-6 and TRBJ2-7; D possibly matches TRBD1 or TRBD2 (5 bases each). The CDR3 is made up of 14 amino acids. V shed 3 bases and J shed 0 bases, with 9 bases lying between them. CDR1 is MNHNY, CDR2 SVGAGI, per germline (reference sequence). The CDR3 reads CASSYSGTSYEQYF. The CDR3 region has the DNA TGTGCCAGCAGTTATTCAGGGACCTCCTACGAGCAGTACTTC.

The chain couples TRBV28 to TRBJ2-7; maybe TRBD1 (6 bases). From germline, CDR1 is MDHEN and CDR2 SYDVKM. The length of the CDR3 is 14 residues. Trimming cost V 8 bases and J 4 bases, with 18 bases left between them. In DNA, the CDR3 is TGTGCCAGCCTGGGGGCCGGCAACGGGTACGAGCAGTACTTC. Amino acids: CASLGAGNGYEQYF.